This T cell receptor (beta chain) was sequenced in a study of OX40 agonist ivuxolimab in advanced cancers. Study-wide context: Given to patients was ivuxolimab, an agonistic anti-OX40 (CD134) antibody. Anti-PD-1, anti-PD-L1 or anti-CTLA-4 therapy given earlier was allowed, and approximately 40% had some. Of the patients, three showed partial responses, one with hepatocellular carcinoma and two with cutaneous melanoma.

About this clone: The antigen is not known.

CDR1 is LNHNV, CDR2 YYDKDF, per germline (reference sequence). The CDR3 has 15 amino acids. The V gene lost 4 bases and the J gene lost 5 bases, with 17 bases spanning the gap. Measured with immunoSEQ multiplex PCR; TCRdb has only the in-frame clones, and not every one. The sample has 65,000 to 75,000 clones; around 90% are singletons. Overall study findings and caveats: The investigators did not determine what antigen specificity the expanded peripheral T cells had.

The chain recombines TRBV15 with TRBJ1-1; D unresolved. The specimen comprised CD4+ or CD8+ T cells sorted from blood, sampled in a trial of the OX40 agonist ivuxolimab. This TCR was recovered from an adult with an advanced solid tumor such as melanoma, head and neck, liver or kidney cancer. The CDR3, as DNA: TGTGCCACCAGCAACCCCGGGGAGGGTCGGACTGAAGCTTTCTTT. It yields the protein CATSNPGEGRTEAFF.